These 2 T cell receptor beta chains share one sample of origin, sequenced in a study of CD8 T cells in ankylosing spondylitis. Their antigens remain unidentified. Study findings and constraints: Seemingly characteristic of ankylosing spondylitis blood was a TCR beta motif consisting of fewer than 10 highly homologous variants.

MiXCR, applied by TCRdb to the 5' RACE reads, yields one record per CDR3 protein. The table includes about 450,000 distinct CDR3 sequences, roughly 26% detected once. Sequencing was performed on blood, either unsorted or a sorted T cell fraction (not recorded which). Receptors originate from a male donor with ankylosing spondylitis.

This clonotype turned up a few times. J is TRBJ2-5 and V is TRBV9; D might be TRBD1 (6 bases). Germline assignment: CDR1 SGDLS and CDR2 YYNGEE. With 3 bases removed from V and 6 bases from J, the gap between germline ends came to 9 bases. The CDR3 sequence is 12 residues long. The chain's CDR3 is CASSGDRKTQYF. As DNA, the CDR3 is TGTGCCAGCAGCGGTGACAGGAAGACCCAGTACTTC.

This rearrangement joins TRBV7-9 to TRBJ2-2; D unclear. Germline V gene data show CDR1 as SEHNR and CDR2 as FQNEAQ (reference sequence). CDR3 length: 12 amino acids. Between the trimmed V and J ends, which lost 4 bases and 5 bases, there was a span of 5 bases. CDR3 protein: CASSWDTGELFF. In DNA, the CDR3 is TGTGCCAGCAGCTGGGATACCGGGGAGCTGTTTTTT.